This TCR beta chain was sequenced during a study of T-cell memory formation after mild COVID-19. As for the study in general: Clustering of TCRs was largely donor specific.

Overall study findings and caveats: Clones contracting day 15 to 85 were balanced CD4/CD8; later expanders leaned CD4+.

5'RACE primed at constant segments yielded TCR alpha and TCR beta cDNA libraries bearing sample barcodes and UMIs. TCRdb re-derived calls from the 5' RACE reads in MiXCR, one entry per CDR3 protein. Of 400,000 or so distinct CDR3 sequences detected, 20% appear once; the ten largest clones hold roughly 8.4%. To note about this clonotype: The antigen is undetermined.

The junction had 5 bases not matched to a gene; V was cut back by 6 bases and J by 3 bases. Looked up from germline, CDR1 is DFQATT and CDR2 is SNEGSKA (reference sequence). CDR3 size: 12 residues. The chain joins TRBV20-1 to TRBJ2-7; 7 nucleotides align to TRBD1. Material: PBMCs or a T cell subset sorted from them (not recorded which). This receptor was identified in an adult woman who had mild COVID-19 (a few samples of this study predate the infection). Cell type and time point are not known. The CDR3 region is CSARWDSYEQYF. The DNA of the CDR3 is TGCAGTGCCCGTTGGGACAGCTACGAGCAGTACTTC.